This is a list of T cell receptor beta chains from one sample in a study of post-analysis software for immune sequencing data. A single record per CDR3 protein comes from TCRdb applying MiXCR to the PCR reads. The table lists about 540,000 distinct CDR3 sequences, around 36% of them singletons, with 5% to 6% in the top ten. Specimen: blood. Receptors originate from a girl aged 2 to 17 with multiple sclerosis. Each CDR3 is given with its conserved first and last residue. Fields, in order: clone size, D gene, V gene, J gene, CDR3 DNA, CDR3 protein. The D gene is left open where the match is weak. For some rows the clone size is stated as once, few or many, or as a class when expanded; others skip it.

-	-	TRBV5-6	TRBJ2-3	TGTGCCAGCAGCTTGGAGATAGGGACTAGCACAGATACGCAGTATTTT	CASSLEIGTSTDTQYF
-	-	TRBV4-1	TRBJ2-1	TGCGCCAGCAGTAATTTACTAGCTGCGTACCAAGAGACCCAGTTCTTC	CASSNLLAAYQETQFF
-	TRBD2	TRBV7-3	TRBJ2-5	TGTGCCAGCAGCTCTTTAGCGGGGGGTAAAGAGACCCAGTACTTC	CASSSLAGGKETQYF
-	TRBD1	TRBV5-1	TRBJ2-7	TGCGCCAGCAGCTTGGCCGGGACAGGGCCCCACGAGCAGTACTTC	CASSLAGTGPHEQYF
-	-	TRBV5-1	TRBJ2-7	TGCGCCAGCAGCTTGGCTATAGTACAGTACGAGCAGTACTTC	CASSLAIVQYEQYF
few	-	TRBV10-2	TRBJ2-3	TGCGCCAGCGGGGACCGGGGGTTTGGAGATACGCAGTATTTT	CASGDRGFGDTQYF
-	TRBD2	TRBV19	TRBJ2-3	TGTGCCAGTAGTATTGGAGGACTAGCGGGTGAAGATACGCAGTATTTT	CASSIGGLAGEDTQYF
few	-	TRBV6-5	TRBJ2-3	TGTGCCAGCAGTTACTCGAGTGTCGGTAATGAGCAGTATTTT	CASSYSSVGNEQYF
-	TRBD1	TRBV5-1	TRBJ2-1	TGCGCCAGCAGCACCTGGGGGACAGCCTCCTACAATGAGCAGTTCTTC	CASSTWGTASYNEQFF
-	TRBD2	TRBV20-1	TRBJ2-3	TGCAGTGCTGAAACCGGGACTAGCGGTACAGATACGCAGTATTTT	CSAETGTSGTDTQYF
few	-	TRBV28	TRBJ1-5	TGTGCCAGCACTCCCGGGTCCCTGGGGGTGAATCAGCCCCAGCATTTT	CASTPGSLGVNQPQHF
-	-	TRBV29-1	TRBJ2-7	TGCAGCGTGGGTCAGCTTCACGAGCAGTACTTC	CSVGQLHEQYF
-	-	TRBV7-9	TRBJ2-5	TGTGCCAGCAGCCGCCCTGGGCAGGGGTACGAGACCCAGTACTTC	CASSRPGQGYETQYF
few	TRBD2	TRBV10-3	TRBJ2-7	TGTGCCATCAGTGAGCCGGGGGGGGCCTACGAGCAGTACTTC	CAISEPGGAYEQYF
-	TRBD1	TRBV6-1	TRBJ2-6	TGTGCCAGCAGTGTACGGACAGGTGGGGCGGCTGGGGCCAACGTCCTGACTTTC	CASSVRTGGAAGANVLTF
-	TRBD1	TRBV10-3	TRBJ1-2	TGTGCCATCAGCCCCGGGACAGGGGAGTATGGTTACACCTTC	CAISPGTGEYGYTF
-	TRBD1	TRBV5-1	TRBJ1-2	TGCGCCAGCAGCTACGGACAGGCCAACTATGGCTACACCTTC	CASSYGQANYGYTF
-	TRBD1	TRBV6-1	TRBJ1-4	TGTGCCAGCAGTACCGGGACAGGGGGCCTCCGTGCCGAAAAACTGTTTTTT	CASSTGTGGLRAEKLFF
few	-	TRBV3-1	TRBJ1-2	TGTGCCAGCAGCCAGCAGAACCATTATGGCTACACCTTC	CASSQQNHYGYTF
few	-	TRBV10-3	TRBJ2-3	TGTGCCATCAGTGATGGGGCGGGCACAGATACGCAGTATTTT	CAISDGAGTDTQYF